This T cell receptor (beta chain) was obtained from a study of T cells in localized non-small cell lung cancer. The V end lost 1 base, the J end lost 0 bases, and 9 bases lay between the germline ends. The CDR3 has 15 residues. CDR1 is SGHTA, CDR2 FQGNSA, per germline. The protocol was immunoSEQ multiplex PCR, while the TCRdb copy is restricted to in-frame clones and leaves out a portion. The sample lists over 70,000 clones, under 95% seen once, with roughly 3.9% in the top ten. Notes on this clone: Its antigen is undetermined.

Overall study findings and caveats: Because only a single region of the tumor was sequenced, heterogeneity remains possible. Uninvolved adjacent lung showed higher T cell clonality than tumor.

Sequences were derived from PBMCs, sampled before any cancer treatment. This chain connects TRBV7-2 to TRBJ1-1; no clear D gene. The source of this sequence is a woman aged 35-75 years with stage II squamous cell lung carcinoma. The CDR3 here is CASSLVVILNTEAFF. The CDR3 DNA is TGTGCCAGCAGCTTAGTAGTAATATTGAACACTGAAGCTTTCTTT.